The clone carrying this T cell receptor (beta chain) has more than one count but fewer than ten. As yet, its antigen is unknown. Making the TCR beta libraries involved quantitative 5'-RACE with molecular barcodes. Via MiXCR, TCRdb re-called the 5' RACE reads, giving one row per CDR3 protein. The sample records roughly 470,000 distinct CDR3 sequences, roughly 26% being singletons. This sample is drawn from a study of CD8 T cells in ankylosing spondylitis. Broader study findings: In the blood and synovial fluid of reactive arthritis, some motif variants had been previously reported. Fewer than 10 highly homologous variants made up a TCR beta motif that seemed to typify ankylosing spondylitis blood.

Deletions cut 0 bases from V and 4 bases from J, with 10 bases between. Germline CDR1 reads SGHRS; CDR2 reads YFSETQ. This CDR3 contains 14 residues. The sequencing input was blood, either unsorted or a sorted T cell fraction (not recorded which). The rearrangement links TRBV5-1 to TRBJ1-1; the D gene is possibly TRBD1 (5 bases). The source is a male donor with ankylosing spondylitis. As DNA, the CDR3 is TGCGCCAGCAGCTTGGTGCAGGGTTTCACTGAAGCTTTCTTT. It codes for CASSLVQGFTEAFF.